This T cell receptor (beta chain) was captured by sequencing in a study of blood T cell repertoires in COVID-19 (dated by TCRdb to the early 2020s). For the study in its entirety: The collaborator samples originated in the United States, Italy and Spain and spanned the acute and convalescent phases of COVID-19. Deeply sampled blood TCRbeta repertoires from subjects exposed to, actively infected with, or recovered from COVID-19 were included in the dataset. The repertoires were released in a freely available public database intended as a resource for research on the immune response to SARS-CoV-2. The material from the prospective study consisted of cDNA or gDNA derived from T cells, B-cell-depleted T cells, or PBMCs. Samples came from the ongoing ImmuneRACE study (first 160 participants) plus 1,254 subjects from 6 global collaborators. Where available, HLA class I and class II types were obtained from metadata supplied by the sample provider rather than from assay-based typing. The sample metadata nearly always contained a de-identified subject ID, COVID-19 status, age in years and sex. The paper's findings and limits, for the study overall: The amount of clinical and demographic metadata varied by source and participant and was provided uncurated.

Concerning this clone: Its antigen is not yet known. Per-nucleotide qualities are absent, and no much larger clonotype sits a single base away.

Whole blood was collected in K2EDTA tubes by collaborating institutions according to the institutions' own protocols. For TCRbeta analysis, collaborator samples were shipped as frozen whole blood, as isolated PBMCs, or as DNA extracted from either sample type. The germline V end is reduced by 4 bases and the J end by 5 bases; junction bases left unmatched: 4. Reading from cysteine to phenylalanine, the CDR3 counts 16 amino acids. The retained sequence is limited to the CDR3, 48 bases, with the frame set at the first base. According to the germline V gene, CDR1 reads SGHRS and CDR2 reads YFSETQ. TCRbeta CDR3 regions were amplified from genomic DNA using the immunoSEQ Assay, a bias-controlled multiplex PCR. The authors' pipeline ran thus. Nucleated cell counts per sample were estimated from amplification of reference gene primers within the assay. Sequence reads were collapsed and filtered to measure the absolute abundance of every unique TCRbeta CDR3 rearrangement. For each sample, productive Simpson clonality was calculated as the square root of Simpson's diversity index across productive rearrangements. TCRdb took over this immuneACCESS table, retaining in-frame rearrangements with V and J assigned. Such tables are incomplete; in checked studies, under half of the missing clones stem from an unresolved V gene, and the remainder is unexplained. The V and J calls and clone size come from that table; D and trimming were worked out from the DNA. Recorded for this sample are roughly 150,000 clones; roughly 80% of them occurred a single time. 7% to 9% of the sample belongs to the ten largest clones.

The chain is made from TRBV5-1 and TRBJ2-1, with 15 bases aligning to TRBD2. Sequencing was performed on peripheral blood. This clonotype was obtained from a man aged 55 to 69 with acute or convalescent COVID-19. The DNA is TGCGCCAGCAGCCCGGGACTAGCGGGGGGTAACAATGAGCAGTTCTTC. Its translation reads: CASSPGLAGGNNEQFF.